The 3 T cell receptor beta chains below all came from one sample that was sequenced in a study of CD8 T cells in ankylosing spondylitis. Study-wide points: Ankylosing spondylitis blood seemed to carry a telltale TCR beta motif made of fewer than ten highly homologous variants.

TCRdb independently ran MiXCR on the 5' RACE reads; one entry per CDR3 protein. The table records about 540,000 distinct CDR3 sequences, roughly an eighth of them present only once. For these TCRs, the target antigens are not known. The specimen was blood, either unsorted or a sorted T cell fraction (not recorded which). The receptors shown here come from a male donor with ankylosing spondylitis.

The table lists this clonotype with a few counts. This rearrangement joins TRBV24-1 to TRBJ2-1, with no clear D. The CDR3 runs to 12 residues. The germline V gene encodes CDR1 KGHDR and CDR2 SFDVKD. V lost 2 bases and J lost 15, with 13 bases in between. CDR3 loop: CATSDSEDRRFF. CDR3 DNA: TGTGCCACCAGTGATTCAGAAGACCGTCGGTTCTTC.

This chain links TRBV7-2 with TRBJ2-3; D unresolved. Trimming removed 6 bases at V and 4 bases at J, with 20 bases between. CDR3 length equals 16 residues. Germline lookup yields CDR1 SGHTA and CDR2 FQGNSA. The CDR3 bases are TGTGCCAGCAGTCCCTCTTCCGGTAGGGCCCCAGATACGCAGTATTTT. Residues: CASSPSSGRAPDTQYF.

The chain links TRBV20-1 to TRBJ2-3; D possibly corresponds to TRBD2 (5 bases). The CDR3 is 14 residues long. The germline V and J ends were trimmed by 5 bases and 4 bases, with 16 bases remaining between them. Germline V gene sequence: CDR1 DFQATT, CDR2 SNEGSKA (reference sequence). The CDR3 DNA reads as TGCAGTGCTGCTACGGGATTCAACTCAGATACGCAGTATTTT. Its protein is CSAATGFNSDTQYF.